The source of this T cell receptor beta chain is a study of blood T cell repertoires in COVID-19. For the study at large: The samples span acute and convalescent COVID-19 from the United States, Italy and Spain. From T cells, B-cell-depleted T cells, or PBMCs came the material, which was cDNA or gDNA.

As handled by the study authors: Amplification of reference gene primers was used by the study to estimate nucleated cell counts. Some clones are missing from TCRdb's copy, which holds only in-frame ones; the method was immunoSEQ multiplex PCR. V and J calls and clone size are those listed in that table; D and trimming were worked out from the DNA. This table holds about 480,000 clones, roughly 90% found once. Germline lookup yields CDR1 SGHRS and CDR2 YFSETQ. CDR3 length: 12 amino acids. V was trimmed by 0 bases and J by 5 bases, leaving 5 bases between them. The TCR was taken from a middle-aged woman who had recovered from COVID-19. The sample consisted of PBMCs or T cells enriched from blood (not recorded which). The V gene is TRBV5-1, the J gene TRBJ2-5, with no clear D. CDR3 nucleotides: TGCGCCAGCAGCTTGGACTATGAGACCCAGTACTTC. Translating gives CASSLDYETQYF.